This is a list of T cell receptor beta chains from one sample in a study of T cell repertoires in cytomegalovirus infection. These TCRs are of unknown antigen specificity. TCRdb itself ran the reads through MiXCR, one entry per CDR3 protein. The sample lists around 900,000 distinct CDR3 sequences; more than 25% were seen once. The material sequenced was cultured CD8+ T cells from PBMCs, taken from culture after CMV antigen stimulation. These receptors all stem from a human donor in good health (CMV status not recorded). Some clones in this sample may be carry-over from other donors' samples. Each CDR3 is given with its conserved first and last residue. The D gene is left open where the match is weak. Some rows mark clone size as missing; the rest say once, few, many or name a class of expanded clone.

TRBD1	14	TRBV7-9	TRBJ2-3	many	TGTGCCAGCAGAGACAGGGGGCATGCAGATACGCAGTATTTT	CASRDRGHADTQYF
-	14	TRBV5-6	TRBJ1-2	-	TGTGCCAGCAGATCGGGACACCGACTCTATGGCTACACCTTC	CASRSGHRLYGYTF
TRBD1	16	TRBV29-1	TRBJ2-1	-	TGCAGCGTTGAGCGGAGTGACAGGGGGCGCTACAATGAGCAGTTCTTC	CSVERSDRGRYNEQFF
-	16	TRBV7-2	TRBJ2-3	few	TGTGCCAGCAGCTTCCGAAGGGGGTTAAGCACAGATACGCAGTATTTT	CASSFRRGLSTDTQYF
TRBD2	16	TRBV9	TRBJ2-1	-	TGTGCCAGCAGCGTAGATCTAGCGGGGTCATACAATGAGCAGTTCTTC	CASSVDLAGSYNEQFF
-	16	TRBV20-1	TRBJ2-1	-	TGCAGTGCCCTACTAGCTTCCGACCAATGGTACAATGAGCAGTTCTTC	CSALLASDQWYNEQFF
TRBD1	15	TRBV6-1	TRBJ1-2	few	TGTGCCAGCAGTCCCACCGGGACAGGGAGGTATGGCTACACCTTC	CASSPTGTGRYGYTF
-	14	TRBV7-6	TRBJ2-6	-	TGTGCCAGCAGCTTAGCGACTAGGGCCAACGTCCTGACTTTC	CASSLATRANVLTF
-	14	TRBV10-3	TRBJ1-1	-	TGTGCCATCAGTGAGTCGGAACTGAACACTGAAGCTTTCTTT	CAISESELNTEAFF
-	12	TRBV5-5	TRBJ1-1	few	TGTGCCACCCGAGGGAGGGGCACTGAAGCTTTCTTT	CATRGRGTEAFF
TRBD1	16	TRBV7-9	TRBJ2-5	-	TGTGCCAGCAGCCCAGAGGGACAGGGGGAGGAAGAGACCCAGTACTTC	CASSPEGQGEEETQYF
TRBD1	15	TRBV7-6	TRBJ1-1	-	TGTGCCAGCAGCTCCAACAGGGGGTTTGACACTGAAGCTTTCTTT	CASSSNRGFDTEAFF
TRBD2	19	TRBV4-3	TRBJ2-1	-	TGCGCCAGCAGCCAAGGACTAGCGGGGGGAACTTCCTCCTACAATGAGCAGTTCTTC	CASSQGLAGGTSSYNEQFF
-	15	TRBV7-2	TRBJ2-7	many	TGTGCCAGCAGCCAGGACAGTTACCGCGCCTACGAGCAGTACTTC	CASSQDSYRAYEQYF
-	15	TRBV28	TRBJ1-6	-	TGTGCCAACAGTTTATCTCAGGGTGGGAATTCACCCCTCCACTTT	CANSLSQGGNSPLHF
-	15	TRBV5-5	TRBJ2-5	once	TGTGCCAGCAGCTTGGCCCGGACCCGACGGGAGACCCAGTACTTC	CASSLARTRRETQYF